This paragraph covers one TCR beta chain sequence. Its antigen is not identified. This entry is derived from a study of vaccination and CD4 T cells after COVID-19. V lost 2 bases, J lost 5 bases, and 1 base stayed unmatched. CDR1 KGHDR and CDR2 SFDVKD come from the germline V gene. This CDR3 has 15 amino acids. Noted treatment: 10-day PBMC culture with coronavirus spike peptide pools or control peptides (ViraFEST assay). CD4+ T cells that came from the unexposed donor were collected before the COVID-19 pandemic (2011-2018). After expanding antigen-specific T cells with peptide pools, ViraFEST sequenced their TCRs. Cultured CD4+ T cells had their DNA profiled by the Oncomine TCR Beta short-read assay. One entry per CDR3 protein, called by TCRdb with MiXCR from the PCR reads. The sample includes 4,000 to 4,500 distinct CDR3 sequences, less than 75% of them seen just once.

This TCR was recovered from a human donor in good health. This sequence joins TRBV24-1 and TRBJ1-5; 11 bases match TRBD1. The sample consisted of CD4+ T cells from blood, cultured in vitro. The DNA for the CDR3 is TGTGCCACCAGTGATTCGGGACAGGGGGATCAGCCCCAGCATTTT. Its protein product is CATSDSGQGDQPQHF.